These 23 T cell receptor beta chains were sequenced from one sample in a study of neurological immune-mediated disorders. TCRdb passed the 5' RACE reads through MiXCR, listing each CDR3 protein once. Among tens of thousands of distinct CDR3 sequences listed, 5.5% to 6% were seen once. The sequenced material came from CD4+ T cells from blood. The receptors derive from a woman aged 50 to 60 in good health.

The table lists this clonotype with many counts. The rearrangement links TRBV29-1 to TRBJ2-6; the D gene could be TRBD1 or TRBD2 (6 bases each). CDR1 SQVTM and CDR2 ANQGSEA come from the germline V gene. CDR3 length: 16 residues. V lost 7 bases to trimming and J lost 0 bases, with 16 bases between them. CDR3 coding DNA: TGCAGCGCCACGCGGGACACCGACTCTGGGGCCAACGTCCTGACTTTC. It translates to CSATRDTDSGANVLTF.

In its sample, this clonotype was seen many times. V gene TRBV5-1 combines with J gene TRBJ2-3; D not certain. CDR1 is SGHRS and CDR2 is YFSETQ in the germline V gene. CDR3 length: 16 amino acids. The V gene lost 0 bases and the J gene lost 6 bases, with 17 bases spanning the gap. The CDR3 loop is CASSLVVSPPRDTQYF. CDR3 in DNA: TGCGCCAGCAGCTTGGTCGTCAGCCCGCCACGGGATACGCAGTATTTT.

Ten or more counts support this clonotype. V gene TRBV5-1 combines with J gene TRBJ2-3; 10 nucleotides agree with TRBD2. Germline V gene data show CDR1 as SGHRS and CDR2 as YFSETQ. The junction had 7 bases not matched to a gene; V was cut back by 3 bases and J by 0 bases. The CDR3 is 17 amino acids. Here the CDR3 reads CASSSGLAVTSTDTQYF. CDR3 bases: TGCGCCAGCAGCTCCGGACTAGCGGTAACTAGCACAGATACGCAGTATTTT.

This clonotype was seen ten or more times. V and J are TRBV7-2 and TRBJ2-7, with D perhaps TRBD1 (7 bases). Per the germline V gene, CDR1 is SGHTA and CDR2 is FQGNSA. This CDR3 has 15 residues. The V end lost 0 bases, the J end lost 4 bases, and 13 bases lay between the germline ends. In DNA form, the CDR3 reads TGTGCCAGCAGCTTAGCGCCAGGGGGGACTTACGAGCAGTACTTC. Its protein product is CASSLAPGGTYEQYF.

At least ten counts were recorded for this clonotype. The gene calls are TRBV20-1 and TRBJ2-1; 7 bases line up with TRBD2. Germline loops: CDR1 DFQATT, CDR2 SNEGSKA (reference sequence). With V trimmed by 6 bases and J by 9 bases, 8 bases remained unmatched. The CDR3 has 12 residues. CDR3 loop: CSASREVAEQFF. The DNA of the CDR3 is TGCAGTGCAAGCCGGGAGGTGGCTGAGCAGTTCTTC.

This clonotype was counted many times. The chain joins TRBV14 to TRBJ2-7, with D possibly being TRBD2 (5 bases). Germline-derived CDR1 and CDR2 are SGHDN and FVKESK. This CDR3 comprises 15 residues. The ends were cut back, 4 bases at V and 2 bases at J, with 15 bases in the middle. CDR3 protein: CASSLRTVRAYEQYF. CDR3 DNA: TGTGCCAGCAGCCTGAGAACTGTGCGGGCCTACGAGCAGTACTTC.

By frequency in the sample, this clonotype is medium-sized. The J gene is TRBJ2-7, the V gene TRBV7-8, with 9 positions matching TRBD2. J gave up 2 bases and V 5 bases, and 4 bases lay outside the gene matches. The germline gives CDR1 SGHVS, CDR2 FQNEAQ. This CDR3 has 14 residues. CDR3 bases: TGTGCCAGCAGCCCGACTAGCGGTCCCTACGAGCAGTACTTC. Protein: CASSPTSGPYEQYF.

In DNA, the CDR3 is TGTGCCAGCTCACATGAACAGGGTCGTGATTCACCCCTCCACTTT. Amino acids: CASSHEQGRDSPLHF. The rearrangement uses TRBV18 and TRBJ1-6, with D perhaps TRBD1 (6 bases). The germline CDR1 and CDR2 sequences are KGHSH and LQKENI. The CDR3 is made up of 15 amino acids. V was cut by 4 bases and J by 8 bases, with 15 bases left in between.

This clonotype was seen repeatedly, ten times or more. The gene calls are TRBV18 and TRBJ2-7; the match to TRBD2 covers 8 bases. Germline V gives CDR1 KGHSH, CDR2 LQKENI. The V gene end was trimmed by 1 base and the J gene end by 5 bases; junction bases not matched to a gene: 4. The CDR3 is 14 amino acids. DNA for the CDR3: TGTGCCAGCTCACCACAGGGGGGACTAGACGAGCAGTACTTC. Its translation: CASSPQGGLDEQYF.

This clonotype was counted many times. This chain links TRBV15 with TRBJ1-1; D not resolved. V was shortened by 0 bases and J by 3 bases, with 5 bases between the two germline ends. The CDR3 has 13 amino acids. From germline, CDR1 is LNHNV and CDR2 YYDKDF (reference sequence). The CDR3 sequence: CATSRDLDTEAFF. CDR3 DNA sequence: TGTGCCACCAGCAGAGATCTGGACACTGAAGCTTTCTTT.

This clonotype has a count of ten or more. The chain couples TRBV5-5 to TRBJ2-6; TRBD1 matches at 7 bases. The length of the CDR3 is 17 residues. J was trimmed by 0 bases and V by 4 bases; bases with no gene match: 7. Germline assignment: CDR1 SGHKS and CDR2 YYEKEE (reference sequence). CDR3 sequence (DNA): TGTGCCAGCAGCAACCGGGACAGCAACTCTGGGGCCAACGTCCTGACTTTC. This translates into CASSNRDSNSGANVLTF.

This clonotype was recorded at least ten times. The chain carries TRBV30 and TRBJ2-7; 10 bases agree with TRBD1. CDR3 length equals 13 residues. V shed 7 bases, J shed 3 bases, and the junction held 6 bases outside the gene matches. CDR1 GTSNPN and CDR2 SVGIG come from the germline V gene (reference sequence). DNA for the CDR3: TGTGCCTCCTCTCGGGACAGGGGCTACGAGCAGTACTTC. Its protein is CASSRDRGYEQYF. The full variable domain, its missing parts supplied by reference TRBV30 and TRBJ2-7, is SQTIHQWPATLVQPVGSPLSLECTVEGTSNPNLYWYRQAAGRGLQLLFYSVGIGQISSEVPQNLSASRPQDRQFILSSKKLLLSDSGFYLCASSRDRGYEQYFGPGTRLTVT.

This clonotype was detected ten times or more. The chain uses TRBV3-1 and TRBJ2-3; D possibly uses TRBD1 or TRBD2 (5 bases each). Trimming left V 5 bases short and J 1 base short, with 13 bases between. CDR1 is LGHDT, CDR2 YNNKEL, per germline (reference sequence). CDR3 length: 15 residues. The CDR3 loop is CASSVRGRGTDTQYF. CDR3 sequence (DNA): TGTGCCAGCAGCGTGAGGGGCCGCGGCACAGATACGCAGTATTTT.

This sequence joins TRBV7-2 and TRBJ1-1, with D possibly being TRBD1 (5 bases). The CDR3 loop spans 15 amino acids. Germline V gene sequence: CDR1 SGHTA, CDR2 FQGNSA. The ends were cut back, 3 bases at V and 3 bases at J, with 14 bases in the middle. CDR3 residues: CASSFSTGGDTEAFF. The DNA of the CDR3 is TGTGCCAGCAGCTTCTCCACGGGGGGGGACACTGAAGCTTTCTTT. Together with reference TRBV7-2 and TRBJ1-1, the CDR3 gives the full variable domain: GAGVSQSPSNKVTEKGKDVELRCDPISGHTALYWYRQSLGQGLEFLIYFQGNSAPDKSGLPSDRFSAERTGGSVSTLTIQRTQQEDSAVYLCASSFSTGGDTEAFFGQGTRLTVV.

By share, this clonotype ranks as medium-sized (0.01 to 0.1%). The DNA of the CDR3 is TGTGCCAGCAGCTTAAAAAACGGGGAGACCCAGTACTTC. It is translated as CASSLKNGETQYF. V and J are TRBV5-6 and TRBJ2-5; unclear D gene. Trimming took off 2 bases at V and 5 bases at J, with 10 bases between the two ends. This CDR3 comprises 13 residues. CDR1 SGHDT and CDR2 YYEEEE come from the germline V gene.

This clonotype was recorded many times. The gene calls are TRBV5-6 and TRBJ2-1; 9 bases map to TRBD2. The CDR3 spans 15 residues. Germline V gene sequence: CDR1 SGHDT, CDR2 YYEEEE. The ends lost 0 bases at V and 5 bases at J; junction bases unmatched: 3. The CDR3: CASSLVAGEHNEQFF. CDR3 in DNA: TGTGCCAGCAGCTTGGTAGCGGGAGAGCACAATGAGCAGTTCTTC.

This clonotype was seen repeatedly, ten times or more. V usage is TRBV4-2 and J usage is TRBJ1-1; D perhaps matches TRBD1 (6 bases). The V and J ends lost 4 bases and 3 bases respectively, with 12 bases between them. The CDR3 is 14 residues long. The germline CDR1 and CDR2 sequences are LGHNA and YNFKEQ. Here the CDR3 reads CASSRETGYTEAFF. The CDR3 nucleotides are TGTGCCAGCAGCCGAGAGACAGGTTACACTGAAGCTTTCTTT.

In this sample, this clonotype turned up many times. The rearrangement uses TRBV7-2 and TRBJ2-5, with a tentative D call TRBD1 (6 bases). The V gene lost 1 base and the J gene lost 7 bases, with 13 bases spanning the gap. Germline V CDR1 and CDR2: SGHTA, FQGNSA. There are 14 residues in the CDR3. The CDR3 region is CASSLGQVIGTQYF. The CDR3 nucleotides are TGTGCCAGCAGCTTAGGACAGGTTATCGGGACCCAGTACTTC.

This clonotype appeared many times. This rearrangement joins TRBV5-1 to TRBJ2-1, with D perhaps assigned TRBD1 or TRBD2 (5 bases each). The V gene's germline CDR1 is SGHRS and CDR2 YFSETQ. V was shortened by 4 bases and J by 0 bases, with 17 bases between the two germline ends. The CDR3 totals 17 residues. The CDR3 here is CASSSFPGLSSYNEQFF. CDR3 in DNA: TGCGCCAGCAGCAGCTTCCCGGGGCTCAGCTCCTACAATGAGCAGTTCTTC.

This clonotype was seen ten or more times. This chain uses TRBV6-2 or TRBV6-3 with TRBJ2-1; 7 bases are a match to TRBD1. V lost 3 bases, J lost 6 bases, and 8 bases stayed unmatched. The germline gives CDR1 MNHEY, CDR2 SVGEGT. This CDR3 has 15 amino acids. Here the CDR3 DNA reads TGTGCCAGCAGTTATCTCAGGGGGTCGAGCAATGAGCAGTTCTTC. This sequence encodes CASSYLRGSSNEQFF.

The sample holds many counts of this clonotype. This chain uses TRBV7-9 with TRBJ1-1, with a possible D match to TRBD1 (5 bases). Looked up from germline, CDR1 is SEHNR and CDR2 is FQNEAQ (reference sequence). V shed 11 bases and J shed 1 base, with 8 bases lying between them. The CDR3 loop spans 11 amino acids. CDR3 sequence: CAQTANTEAFF. For the CDR3, the DNA is TGTGCCCAGACAGCGAACACTGAAGCTTTCTTT.

This clonotype has a count of ten or more. This chain uses TRBV11-3 with TRBJ1-2, with no clear D. Germline CDR1 is SGHNT and CDR2 is YENEEA. Trimming pared 1 base from V and 6 bases from J, leaving 9 bases between. The CDR3 contains 13 residues. This CDR3 is CASSLVPAHGYTF. The DNA for the CDR3 is TGTGCCAGCAGCTTAGTTCCGGCGCATGGCTACACCTTC. Supplemented by reference TRBV11-3 and TRBJ1-2, the full variable domain reads EAGVVQSPRYKIIEKKQPVAFWCNPISGHNTLYWYLQNLGQGPELLIRYENEEAVDDSQLPKDRFSAERLKGVDSTLKIQPAELGDSAVYLCASSLVPAHGYTFGSGTRLTVV.

This clonotype was seen ten or more times. The chain joins TRBV7-3 to TRBJ2-2, with 9 bases lining up with TRBD2. J gave up 6 bases and V 2 bases, and 7 bases lay outside the gene matches. CDR3 length: 16 amino acids. CDR1 and CDR2 from the germline V gene are SGHTA and FQGTGA. This chain's CDR3 is CASSLLGLARPGELFF. CDR3 coding DNA: TGTGCCAGCAGCTTATTGGGACTAGCCCGGCCCGGGGAGCTGTTTTTT.